The clone carrying this TCR beta chain appeared many times. What it binds is not known. For the second PCR, which ran for about 7 to 12 cycles, a sample-barcoded 5' primer and a J-beta primer mix were used. Each of the cDNA molecules was tagged by a template-switch adaptor with 12 random nucleotides. One entry per CDR3 protein results from TCRdb running MiXCR on the 5' RACE reads. The table shows about 1,400,000 distinct CDR3 sequences, with approximately 42% occurring only once. The data are from a study of blood T cells in healthy people across ages. Study findings and constraints: Age advanced and TCR beta diversity per million T cells fell, roughly linearly.

J lost 5 bases, V lost 3 bases, and 6 bases had no gene match. Germline lookup yields CDR1 SQVTM and CDR2 ANQGSEA. The CDR3 has 14 residues. The receptor comes from a woman between 18 and 29 years old in good health. Sequencing input: blood. The chain is built from TRBV29-1 and TRBJ2-1; TRBD1 matches 8 bases. This CDR3 is CSVERGTGHNEQFF. The CDR3 coding sequence is TGCAGCGTTGAGCGCGGGACAGGACACAATGAGCAGTTCTTC.